Presented here are 4 T cell receptor beta chains from one specimen sequenced in a study of T cell changes during pregnancy in multiple sclerosis. Only in-frame clones appear in the TCRdb table, and some are missing; sequencing was by immunoSEQ multiplex PCR. This table has about 100,000 clones, around 94% appearing once. The sample here was peripheral blood, taken in the second trimester of pregnancy. These receptors were collected from a female donor with multiple sclerosis, enrolled in a pregnancy study.

The chain links TRBV13 to TRBJ2-3; 8 bases fit TRBD1. Per the germline V gene, CDR1 is PRHDT and CDR2 is FYEKMQ (reference sequence). The CDR3 covers 18 residues. V was clipped by 2 bases and J by 1 base; unmatched bases: 11. The CDR3 protein is CASSLRGQGARGTDTQYF. CDR3 nucleotides: TGTGCCAGCAGCTTAAGGGGTCAGGGGGCGCGAGGCACAGATACGCAGTATTTT. Drawing the rest from reference TRBV13 and TRBJ2-3, the complete variable domain is AAGVIQSPRHLIKEKRETATLKCYPIPRHDTVYWYQQGPGQDPQFLISFYEKMQSDKGSIPDRFSAQQFSDYHSELNMSSLELGDSALYFCASSLRGQGARGTDTQYFGPGTRLTVL.

This clone was counted once. The CDR3 DNA follows: TGTGCCAGTTGGGACCTCCGGGACAGTCATAGCAATCAGCCCCAGCATTTT. Translation gives CASWDLRDSHSNQPQHF. The rearrangement joins TRBV19 to TRBJ1-5; 7 bases fit TRBD1. The J segment lost 0 bases and the V segment lost 8 bases, leaving 13 bases of the junction unmatched. The CDR3 has 17 amino acids. In germline, CDR1 is LNHDA, CDR2 SQIVND (reference sequence).

The CDR3 region is CASSFSGGRETQYF. The CDR3 DNA sequence: TGTGCCAGCAGCTTCAGCGGGGGGCGAGAGACCCAGTACTTC. The genes are TRBV5-4 and TRBJ2-5, with TRBD2 matching over 9 bases. Trimming at V came to 2 bases and at J to 4 bases, leaving 3 bases not matched to a gene. This CDR3 comprises 14 residues. The germline CDR1 and CDR2 sequences are SGHNT and YYREEE (reference sequence).

The chain links TRBV2 to TRBJ2-1, with 7 bases that match TRBD2. V was clipped by 2 bases and J by 4 bases; unmatched bases: 17. This CDR3 is built from 19 residues. Germline values: CDR1 SNHLY, CDR2 FYNNEI. CDR3 DNA sequence: TGTGCCAGCAGTGAAAGAGGGCTAGCGGCCTCGATTTTTTACAATGAGCAGTTCTTC. As protein: CASSERGLAASIFYNEQFF.